This TCR beta chain was captured in a study of blood T cell repertoires in COVID-19. Study in general: Acute and convalescent COVID-19 specimens originated in the United States, Italy and Spain. T cells, B-cell-depleted T cells, or PBMCs supplied cDNA or gDNA.

Trimming cost V 0 bases and J 1 base; bases outside gene matches: 5. The CDR3 has 16 amino acids. Germline-derived CDR1 and CDR2 are SGHRS and YFSETQ. Original methodology: Amplified reference gene primers provided the basis for estimating nucleated cell counts. Libraries were prepared by immunoSEQ multiplex PCR; TCRdb keeps only in-frame clonotypes and omits some of them. For V, J and clone size, that table is used; D and trimming come from the DNA. The data hold 90,000 to 120,000 clones, with about four fifths observed a single time. The sample was peripheral blood. This TCR was recovered from a human donor in a cohort sampled during active COVID-19. J is TRBJ2-7 and V is TRBV5-1; 9 bases align to TRBD1. The CDR3 loop reads CASSLGAGTGSYEQYF. The DNA for the CDR3 is TGCGCCAGCAGCTTGGGCGCCGGGACAGGGTCCTACGAGCAGTACTTC.